Given below is one T cell receptor beta chain in context. Its antigen is unknown. These data originate in a study of blood T cells in healthy people across ages. Combining a sample-barcoded 5' primer with a J-beta primer mix, a second PCR ran for roughly 7 to 12 cycles. Each single sample gave us at least 2.5 million CDR3-containing paired-end reads. TCRdb recomputed calls from the 5' RACE reads with MiXCR, one row per CDR3 protein. The sample shows 920,000 or so distinct CDR3 sequences, more than 35% of them seen only once. V shed 2 bases and J shed 11 bases, with 15 bases lying between them. The CDR3 has 13 residues. CDR1 and CDR2 (germline): LNHDA, SQIVND (reference sequence). Study-wide results and limits: Possibly confounding the expanded clonotype changes was the fact that donor CMV status was unknown.

The origin of this receptor is a woman in her sixties in good health. The sequenced sample consisted of blood. This chain joins TRBV19 and TRBJ2-5; the D is unclear. DNA of the CDR3: TGTGCCAGTAGTATATCTGTAAACAATGAGCAGTACTTC. Translated, it gives CASSISVNNEQYF.